The clone carrying this T cell receptor beta chain was counted a single time. In the authors' workflow: The authors estimated nucleated cell counts from reference gene primer amplification. Profiled with immunoSEQ multiplex PCR; TCRdb holds only in-frame clones, not every one. The DNA was the basis for D and trimming; V, J and clone size are from that table. The table lists under 150,000 clones, roughly 80% of them singletons. The sample belongs to a study of blood T cell repertoires in COVID-19. The wider study: The United States, Italy and Spain were the sources of the acute and convalescent COVID-19 samples. T cells, B-cell-depleted T cells, or PBMCs provided the cDNA or gDNA that served as material.

V shed 5 bases and J 7 bases; nucleotides not matched to a gene: 5. CDR3 length equals 13 residues. Looked up from germline, CDR1 is SGHAT and CDR2 is FQNNGV. This TCR came from a man aged 45 to 65 with acute or convalescent COVID-19. The V gene is TRBV11-2, the J gene TRBJ1-2, with 9 positions matching TRBD1. Sequenced sample: peripheral blood. CDR3 coding DNA: TGTGCCAGCAGCCGAGACAGGGGGGGTGGCTACACCTTC. The encoded protein is CASSRDRGGGYTF.